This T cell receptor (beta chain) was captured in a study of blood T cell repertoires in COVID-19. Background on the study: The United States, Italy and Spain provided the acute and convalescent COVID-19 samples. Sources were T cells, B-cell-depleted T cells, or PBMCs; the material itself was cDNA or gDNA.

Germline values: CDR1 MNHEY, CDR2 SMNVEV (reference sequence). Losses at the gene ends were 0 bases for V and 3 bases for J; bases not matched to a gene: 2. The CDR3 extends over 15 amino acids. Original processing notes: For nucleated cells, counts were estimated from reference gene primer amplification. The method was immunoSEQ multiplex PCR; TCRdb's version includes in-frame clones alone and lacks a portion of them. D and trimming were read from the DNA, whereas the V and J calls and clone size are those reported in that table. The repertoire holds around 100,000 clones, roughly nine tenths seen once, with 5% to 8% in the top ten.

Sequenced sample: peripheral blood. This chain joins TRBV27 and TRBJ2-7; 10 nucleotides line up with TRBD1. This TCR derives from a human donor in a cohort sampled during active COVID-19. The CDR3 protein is CASSLSGTGVYEQYF. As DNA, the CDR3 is TGTGCCAGCAGTTTATCCGGGACAGGGGTCTACGAGCAGTACTTC.